What follows are 26 T cell receptor beta chains derived from one specimen sequenced in a study of T cells in Graves' hyperthyroidism and ophthalmopathy (dated by TCRdb to the late 2010s). The library was generated by multiplex PCR. Sequenced on an Illumina HiSeq 2000. The TCR beta CDR3 regions were amplified from RNA transcripts. The first round of RT-PCR for the TCR CDR3 was performed with the HTBI primer set and the Qiagen OneStep RT-PCR kit. TCRdb itself trimmed the public reads at Q25 with fastp, ran MiXCR and retained productive beta chains. Here each entry gathers all rows of one CDR3 protein and keeps the most common genes and DNA. The sample table lists hundreds of thousands of distinct CDR3 sequences, approximately 42% of them with a count of one. The ten biggest clones cover under 8% of the sample. The sample was peripheral blood or thyroid tissue (not recorded which). The receptors derive from an adult man with Graves' disease, either hyperthyroidism or ophthalmopathy (not recorded which).

This clonotype has at least ten counts. The rearrangement links TRBV7-9 to TRBJ2-7; no firm D call. With 1 base removed from V and 3 bases from J, the gap between germline ends came to 7 bases. The CDR3 has 13 amino acids. CDR1 and CDR2 (germline): SEHNR, FQNEAQ (reference sequence). The CDR3 bases are TGTGCCAGCAGCTTAGGGGCGGTCTACGAGCAGTACTTC. It encodes CASSLGAVYEQYF.

This clonotype has only a few counts. This chain uses TRBV6-6 with TRBJ2-7; D is ambiguous. Trimming removed 6 bases from V and 3 bases from J, with 15 bases in between. Germline values: CDR1 MNHNY, CDR2 SVGAGI (reference sequence). The CDR3 length is 14 residues. For the CDR3, the DNA is TGTGCCAGCAGCTCAATCTCAGGAGTCTACGAGCAGTACTTC. Protein product: CASSSISGVYEQYF.

V gene TRBV2 combines with J gene TRBJ2-7, with D perhaps assigned TRBD1 or TRBD2 (5 bases each). CDR3 length: 12 residues. Looked up from germline, CDR1 is SNHLY and CDR2 is FYNNEI. Between the trimmed V and J ends, which lost 7 bases and 3 bases, there was a span of 10 bases. CDR3 sequence: CASNTGGYEQYF. The CDR3 coding sequence is TGTGCCAGCAATACTGGGGGCTACGAGCAGTACTTC. The whole variable domain, filled in from reference TRBV2 and TRBJ2-7, reads EPEVTQTPSHQVTQMGQEVILRCVPISNHLYFYWYRQILGQKVEFLVSFYNNEISEKSEIFDDQFSVERPDGSNFTLKIRSTKLEDSAMYFCASNTGGYEQYFGPGTRLTVT.

This sequence joins TRBV28 and TRBJ1-2, with TRBD1 as a possible D gene (6 bases). Germline CDR1 is MDHEN and CDR2 is SYDVKM. The CDR3 has 11 amino acids. With 6 bases removed from V and 9 bases from J, the gap between germline ends came to 11 bases. CDR3 in DNA: TGTGCCAGCAGGGACAGTGGTAGCTACACCTTC. Its translation: CASRDSGSYTF.

About this clonotype: The germline gene is not matched at one end of the junction; a read error may be the cause. This sequence joins TRBV7-2 and TRBJ2-7, with 7 positions matching TRBD1. The CDR3 length is 16 residues. Germline V CDR1 and CDR2: SGHTA, FQGNSA. The CDR3 loop is CASSLGRRQGLDERYF. In DNA form, the CDR3 reads TGTGCCAGCAGCCTAGGGAGAAGACAGGGCTTGGACGAGCGGTACTTT.

CDR3 coding DNA: TGTGCCAGCAGCTTAGGCCTGGGCAGGAGCTATGGCTACACCTTC. Amino acid sequence: CASSLGLGRSYGYTF. The chain carries TRBV9 and TRBJ1-2; D is unclear. The CDR3 length is 15 residues. Germline-derived CDR1 and CDR2 are SGDLS and YYNGEE. V lost 4 bases and J lost 4, with 17 bases in between.

This clonotype was observed many times. This rearrangement joins TRBV20-1 to TRBJ1-6, with a possible D match to TRBD1 (5 bases). The CDR3 totals 14 residues. CDR1 is DFQATT, CDR2 SNEGSKA, per germline (reference sequence). The V end lost 5 bases, the J end lost 9 bases, and 17 bases lay between the germline ends. CDR3 coding DNA: TGCAGTGCTGAGGCGGGGACGGGGCTTTCACCCCTCCACTTT. Its protein product is CSAEAGTGLSPLHF.

The chain uses TRBV9 and TRBJ1-3; 7 bases are shared with TRBD1. Losses at the gene ends were 3 bases for V and 2 bases for J; bases not matched to a gene: 5. Per germline, CDR1 SGDLS and CDR2 YYNGEE. The CDR3 runs to 15 residues. The CDR3 is CASSADREAGNTIYF. CDR3 nucleotide sequence: TGTGCCAGCAGCGCCGACAGGGAAGCTGGAAACACCATATATTTT.

The chain is built from TRBV19 and TRBJ1-5; D is ambiguous. Germline CDR1 is LNHDA and CDR2 is SQIVND (reference sequence). The CDR3 is made up of 13 amino acids. CDR3 DNA: TGTGCTAGAGGAGCAGGTAGCAATCAGCCCCAGCATTTT. Translation: CARGAGSNQPQHF.

Here the CDR3 reads CASSLGQGGEAFF. CDR3 DNA: TGCGCCAGCAGCTTGGGACAGGGAGGTGAAGCTTTCTTT. The genes are TRBV5-1 and TRBJ1-1; 7 positions agree with TRBD1. This CDR3 spans 13 amino acids. The germline gives CDR1 SGHRS, CDR2 YFSETQ. V trimming: 0 bases; J trimming: 7 bases; junction bases outside the gene matches: 3.

As for this clonotype: An end of the junction differs from the germline gene, which may be a read error. This rearrangement joins TRBV7-2 to TRBJ2-2; the D is unclear. The CDR3 extends over 16 amino acids. The V gene's germline CDR1 is SGHTA and CDR2 FQGNSA. The CDR3 is CATSDLGSRNAGELFF. The DNA for the CDR3 is TGTGCCACCAGTGATTTAGGTTCGCGGAACGCCGGGGAGCTGTTTTTT.

This clonotype was counted a few times. V usage is TRBV13 and J usage is TRBJ2-5; the D is unclear. CDR3 length: 13 amino acids. Germline V gene sequence: CDR1 PRHDT, CDR2 FYEKMQ (reference sequence). Trimming took 4 bases from V and 2 from J, leaving 8 bases between them. The CDR3 protein is CASSYRPQETQYF. The CDR3 nucleotides are TGTGCCAGCAGCTACCGACCTCAAGAGACCCAGTACTTC.

Points on this clonotype: The junction differs from germline at one of its ends, possibly a read error. The chain is built from TRBV29-1 and TRBJ1-6; no clear D. Germline CDR1 reads SQVTM; CDR2 reads ANQGSEA. CDR3 length: 9 amino acids. This CDR3 reads CSVDSPLHF. As DNA, the CDR3 is TGCAGCGTTGATTCCCCCCTCCACTTT.

The J gene is TRBJ2-7, the V gene TRBV20-1; 8 nucleotides line up with TRBD2. V was pared by 1 base and J by 5 bases, with 13 bases of the junction left unmatched. CDR1 is DFQATT, CDR2 SNEGSKA, per germline (reference sequence). This CDR3 spans 16 amino acids. The DNA of the CDR3 is TGCAGTGCTAGAGGCTCCCTGGCGGGAGGTATCGACGAGCAGTACTTC. As protein: CSARGSLAGGIDEQYF.

A note on this clonotype: Being one base from a much bigger clone, this may be a read error. The chain uses TRBV2 and TRBJ1-6; tentatively, D is TRBD1 (5 bases). This CDR3 region has 16 residues. Germline CDR1 and CDR2: SNHLY and FYNNEI. CDR3: CASIQDPTAYSSPLHF. Written as DNA, the CDR3 is TGTGCCAGCATACAGGACCCGACAGCTTATAGTTCACCCCTCCACTTT.

The CDR3 protein is CSLGTGGWTEAFF. CDR3 sequence (DNA): TGCAGCTTAGGGACAGGGGGCTGGACTGAAGCTTTCTTT. The chain combines TRBV29-1 with TRBJ1-1; TRBD1 matches 12 bases. J gave up 5 bases and V 8 bases, and 6 bases lay outside the gene matches. This CDR3 is built from 13 residues. Germline assignment: CDR1 SQVTM and CDR2 ANQGSEA.

There are many counts of this clonotype. This chain's CDR3 is CAISVTGTVGSPLHF. Here the CDR3 DNA reads TGTGCCATCAGTGTAACAGGGACCGTGGGGTCACCCCTCCACTTT. The chain carries TRBV10-3 and TRBJ1-6; weak D call: TRBD1 (6 bases). In germline, CDR1 is ENHRY, CDR2 SYGVKD. This CDR3 spans 15 amino acids. The V gene lost 4 bases and the J gene lost 10 bases, with 17 bases spanning the gap.

This clonotype was observed at least ten times. The chain has TRBV7-9 and TRBJ1-1; 8 bases align to TRBD1. Trimming cost V 2 bases and J 4 bases; bases outside gene matches: 3. CDR3 length: 14 amino acids. From germline, CDR1 is SEHNR and CDR2 FQNEAQ (reference sequence). CDR3 in DNA: TGTGCCAGCAGCTTATCTCAGGGGGCCACTGAAGCTTTCTTT. This encodes CASSLSQGATEAFF.

The V call is TRBV11-1, the J call TRBJ2-7; D is possibly TRBD2 (6 bases). Looked up from germline, CDR1 is SGHAT and CDR2 is FQDESV (reference sequence). Trimming removed 3 bases from V and 5 bases from J, with 14 bases in between. The CDR3 contains 14 residues. The CDR3 DNA is TGTGCCAGCAGCTTCCGGGACTTTCTCGACGAGCAGTACTTC. Protein product: CASSFRDFLDEQYF. Together with reference TRBV11-1 and TRBJ2-7, the CDR3 gives the full variable domain: EAEVAQSPRYKITEKSQAVAFWCDPISGHATLYWYRQILGQGPELLVQFQDESVVDDSQLPKDRFSAERLKGVDSTLKIQPAELGDSAMYLCASSFRDFLDEQYFGPGTRLTVT.

This clonotype was observed a few times. V usage is TRBV5-1 and J usage is TRBJ2-5, with TRBD1 matching over 7 bases. This CDR3 comprises 16 residues. CDR1 is SGHRS, CDR2 YFSETQ, per germline. J lost 4 bases, V lost 0 bases, and 9 bases had no gene match. The CDR3 loop is CASSLAGRGLGETQYF. Here the CDR3 DNA reads TGCGCCAGCAGCTTGGCGGGAAGGGGGCTAGGAGAGACCCAGTACTTC.

Details on this clonotype: This may arise from a read error, as a much more abundant clone is one base away. The chain uses TRBV14 and TRBJ1-2; 11 bases are shared with TRBD1. Germline assignment: CDR1 SGHDN and CDR2 FVKESK. The CDR3 sequence is 15 residues long. J was trimmed by 4 bases and V by 6 bases; bases with no gene match: 7. CDR3 DNA: TGTGCCAGCAGTCACGGACAGGGGGCCCTCTATGGCTACACCTTC. Its protein is CASSHGQGALYGYTF.

The gene calls are TRBV10-3 and TRBJ1-6; D is undetermined. The germline V and J ends were trimmed by 0 bases and 15 bases, with 6 bases remaining between them. There are 11 residues in the CDR3. CDR1 is ENHRY, CDR2 SYGVKD, per germline. The CDR3 bases are TGTGCCATCAGTGAGTCGGAGGACCTCCACTTT. It yields the protein CAISESEDLHF.

This clonotype was recorded at least ten times. The rearrangement links TRBV7-2 to TRBJ2-7; 7 positions match TRBD2. Germline lookup yields CDR1 SGHTA and CDR2 FQGNSA. With V trimmed by 0 bases and J by 6 bases, 2 bases remained unmatched. This CDR3 region has 13 residues. The CDR3 protein is CASSLAGEGEQYF. Here the CDR3 DNA reads TGTGCCAGCAGCTTAGCGGGGGAGGGCGAGCAGTACTTC. Combining the CDR3 with reference TRBV7-2 and TRBJ2-7 gives the whole variable domain GAGVSQSPSNKVTEKGKDVELRCDPISGHTALYWYRQSLGQGLEFLIYFQGNSAPDKSGLPSDRFSAERTGGSVSTLTIQRTQQEDSAVYLCASSLAGEGEQYFGPGTRLTVT.

The genes are TRBV7-2 and TRBJ1-1; D gene uncertain. The ends were cut back, 3 bases at V and 1 base at J, with 12 bases in the middle. Germline V gene sequence: CDR1 SGHTA, CDR2 FQGNSA. CDR3 length: 15 amino acids. CDR3 in amino acids: CASSFIGRRNTEAFF. CDR3 nucleotides: TGTGCCAGCAGCTTTATAGGCAGGAGGAACACTGAAGCTTTCTTT. Combining the CDR3 with reference TRBV7-2 and TRBJ1-1 gives the whole variable domain GAGVSQSPSNKVTEKGKDVELRCDPISGHTALYWYRQSLGQGLEFLIYFQGNSAPDKSGLPSDRFSAERTGGSVSTLTIQRTQQEDSAVYLCASSFIGRRNTEAFFGQGTRLTVV.

The gene calls are TRBV7-2 and TRBJ2-2, with 7 bases aligning to TRBD1. With V trimmed by 5 bases and J by 1 base, 7 bases remained unmatched. From germline, CDR1 is SGHTA and CDR2 FQGNSA. The CDR3 runs to 16 residues. The DNA for the CDR3 is TGTGCCAGCAGCCCGAACAGGGGTATGAACACCGGGGAGCTGTTTTTT. It translates to CASSPNRGMNTGELFF.

The V and J genes are TRBV2 and TRBJ2-5; 9 positions agree with TRBD1. J gave up 5 bases and V 3 bases, and 4 bases lay outside the gene matches. This CDR3 is 14 amino acids long. The germline V gene has CDR1 SNHLY and CDR2 FYNNEI. The CDR3 is CASSDGTGPETQYF. The CDR3 nucleotides read TGTGCCAGCAGTGACGGGACAGGGCCCGAGACCCAGTACTTC.